This T cell receptor (beta chain) was captured by sequencing in a study of shared T cell receptors in the human thymus. Assay: immunoSEQ multiplex PCR; the TCRdb copy retains only in-frame clones and omits some. Among over 650,000 clones, 80% to 90% were seen once, and the ten largest hold 0.0094%. The CDR3 has 14 residues. V shed 2 bases and J shed 6 bases, with 11 bases lying between them. Germline assignment: CDR1 SGHDN and CDR2 FVKESK. This sample was shared with a second study, whose subject was human thymus T cells.

The source is a boy less than two years old with a congenital heart defect. This chain links TRBV14 with TRBJ2-1, with TRBD2 as a possible D gene (6 bases). The specimen sequenced was thymocytes. The chain's CDR3 is CASSQIADRNEQFF. The CDR3 DNA reads as TGTGCCAGCAGCCAAATAGCGGACCGCAATGAGCAGTTCTTC.